This T cell receptor (beta chain) was recovered during a study of T-cell reconstitution after alpha-beta-depleted transplantation in children listed by TCRdb under 2016. Study-level background: The study quantitatively tracked T-cell immune reconstitution after TCRalphabeta/CD19-depleted allogeneic hematopoietic cell transplantation in children using TCR repertoire profiling. The full study reports these points: Over subsequent months, a decline in hyperexpanded clone frequencies was noted, and after one year, T-cell counts and TCRbeta diversity were mostly ascribed to newly produced T cells. The apparently early recovery of alphabetaT-cell counts about two months after transplant reportedly depended on only several hundred rapidly expanded clones that came from non-depleted graft cells. In some patients, the high TCRbeta diversity seen at day 60 was put down to recipient T cells and intrathymic progenitors that had survived conditioning.

According to the study, the label for this sample's treatment or condition signals: allogeneic hematopoietic cell transplantation with graft depleted of TCRalphabeta T cells and CD19 B cells. Transplant recipients were children who received TCRalphabeta/CD19-depleted allogeneic hematopoietic cell grafts. This clonotype was seen at least ten times. The clone's antigen remains unknown. No qualities accompany the bases; no much larger clone lies one base away. In the germline V gene, CDR1 corresponds to SGHRS and CDR2 to YFSETQ. Inclusive of the bounding cysteine and phenylalanine, the CDR3 is 15 residues long. Just CDR3 DNA is preserved here, 45 bases in frame from base 1. The junction carries 9 bases between V and J, which are trimmed by 2 bases and 0 bases respectively. The method was PCR. Sequencing used an Illumina HiSeq 2500. To normalize quantification of the TCRbeta repertoire, the TCR libraries were built with molecular barcoding that relied on unique molecular identifiers. TCRdb applied fastp at Q25 and MiXCR to the public reads, then kept only in-frame beta chains. Identical CDR3 proteins give one entry, which carries the most common genes and DNA. The sample contains roughly 670,000 distinct CDR3 sequences, roughly 13% of them found a single time. The biggest ten clones account for roughly 0.84% of the sample.

This TCR was sampled from a girl aged 2 to 9 with congenital amegakaryocytic thrombocytopenia, due to receive a stem cell transplant. In this chain, TRBV5-1 is recombined with TRBJ2-1; the D gene assignment is ambiguous. The sample here was PBMCs, taken before TCRalphabeta/CD19-depleted stem cell transplant. The sequenced DNA is TGCGCCAGCAGCTTTAGCTACAGCTCCTACAATGAGCAGTTCTTC. Translation gives CASSFSYSSYNEQFF.